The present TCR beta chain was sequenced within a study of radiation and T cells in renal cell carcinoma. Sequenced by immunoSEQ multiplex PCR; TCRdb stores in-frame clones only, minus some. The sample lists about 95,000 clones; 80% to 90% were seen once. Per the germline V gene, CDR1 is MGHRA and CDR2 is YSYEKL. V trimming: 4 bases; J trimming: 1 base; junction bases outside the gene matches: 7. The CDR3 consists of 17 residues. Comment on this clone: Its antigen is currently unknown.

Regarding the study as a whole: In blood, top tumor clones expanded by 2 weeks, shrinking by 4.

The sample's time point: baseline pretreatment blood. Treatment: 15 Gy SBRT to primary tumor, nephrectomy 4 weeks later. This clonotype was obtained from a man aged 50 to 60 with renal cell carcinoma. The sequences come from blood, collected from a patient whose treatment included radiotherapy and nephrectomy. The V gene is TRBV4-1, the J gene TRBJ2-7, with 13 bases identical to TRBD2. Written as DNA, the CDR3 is TGCGCCAGCAGCCGCGGACTAGCGGGAGAGGGGTCCTACGAGCAGTACTTC. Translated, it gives CASSRGLAGEGSYEQYF.